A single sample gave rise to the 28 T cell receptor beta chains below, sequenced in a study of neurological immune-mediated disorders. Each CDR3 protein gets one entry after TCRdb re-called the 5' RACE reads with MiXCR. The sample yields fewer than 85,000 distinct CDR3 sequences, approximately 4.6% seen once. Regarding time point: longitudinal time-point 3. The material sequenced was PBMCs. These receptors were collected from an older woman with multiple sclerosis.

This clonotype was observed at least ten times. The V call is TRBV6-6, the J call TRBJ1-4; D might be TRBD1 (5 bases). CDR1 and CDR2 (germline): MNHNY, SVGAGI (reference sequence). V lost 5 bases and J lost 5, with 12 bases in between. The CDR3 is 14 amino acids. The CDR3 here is CASSAGTFNEKLFF. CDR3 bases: TGTGCCAGCAGTGCAGGGACCTTCAATGAAAAACTGTTTTTT.

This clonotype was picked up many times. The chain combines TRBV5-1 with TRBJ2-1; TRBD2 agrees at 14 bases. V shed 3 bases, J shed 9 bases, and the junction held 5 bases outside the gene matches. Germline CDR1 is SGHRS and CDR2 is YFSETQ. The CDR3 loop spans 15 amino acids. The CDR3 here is CASSSTSGGAIEQFF. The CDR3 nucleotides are TGCGCCAGCAGCTCGACTAGCGGGGGGGCCATTGAGCAGTTCTTC.

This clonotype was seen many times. The CDR3 protein is CSAPGAPQTDTQYF. CDR3 DNA: TGCAGTGCTCCCGGGGCGCCCCAAACAGATACGCAGTATTTT. V is TRBV20-1 and J is TRBJ2-3, with D perhaps matching TRBD1 or TRBD2 (5 bases each). The CDR3 contains 14 residues. Germline V gene data show CDR1 as DFQATT and CDR2 as SNEGSKA (reference sequence). Trimming removed 5 bases at V and 3 bases at J, with 15 bases between.

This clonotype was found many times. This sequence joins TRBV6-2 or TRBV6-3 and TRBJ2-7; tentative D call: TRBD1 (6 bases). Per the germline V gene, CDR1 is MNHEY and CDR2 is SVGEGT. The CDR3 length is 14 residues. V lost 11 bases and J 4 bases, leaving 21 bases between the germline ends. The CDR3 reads CAARGPGQIYEQYF. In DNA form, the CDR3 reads TGTGCCGCCCGGGGTCCGGGACAAATTTACGAGCAGTACTTC.

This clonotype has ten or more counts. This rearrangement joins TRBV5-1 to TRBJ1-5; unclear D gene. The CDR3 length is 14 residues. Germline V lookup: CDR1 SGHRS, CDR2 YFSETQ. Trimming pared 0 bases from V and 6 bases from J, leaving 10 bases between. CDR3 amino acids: CASSLDGVLQPQHF. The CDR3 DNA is TGCGCCAGCAGCTTGGATGGAGTCCTTCAGCCCCAGCATTTT.

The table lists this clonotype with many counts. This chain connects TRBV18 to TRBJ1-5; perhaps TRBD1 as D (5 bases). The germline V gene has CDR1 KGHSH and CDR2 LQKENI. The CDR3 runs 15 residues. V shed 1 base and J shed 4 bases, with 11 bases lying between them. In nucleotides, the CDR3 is TGTGCCAGCTCACCACTTGACAGTGGAAATCAGCCCCAGCATTTT. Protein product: CASSPLDSGNQPQHF.

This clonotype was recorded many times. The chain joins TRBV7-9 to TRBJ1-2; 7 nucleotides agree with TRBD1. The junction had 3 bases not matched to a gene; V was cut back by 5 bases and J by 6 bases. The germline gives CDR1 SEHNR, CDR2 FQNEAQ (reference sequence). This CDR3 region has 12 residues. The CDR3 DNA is TGTGCCAGCAGCCCAACAGGGGATGGCTACACCTTC. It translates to CASSPTGDGYTF.

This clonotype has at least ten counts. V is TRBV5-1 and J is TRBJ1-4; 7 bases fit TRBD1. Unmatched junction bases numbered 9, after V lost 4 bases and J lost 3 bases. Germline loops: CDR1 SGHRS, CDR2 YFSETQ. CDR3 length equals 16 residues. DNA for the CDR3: TGCGCCAGCAGCCAGACAGGGATTACGGCTAATGAAAAACTGTTTTTT. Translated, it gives CASSQTGITANEKLFF. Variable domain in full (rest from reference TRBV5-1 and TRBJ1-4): KAGVTQTPRYLIKTRGQQVTLSCSPISGHRSVSWYQQTPGQGLQFLFEYFSETQRNKGNFPGRFSGRQFSNSRSEMNVSTLELGDSALYLCASSQTGITANEKLFFGSGTQLSVL.

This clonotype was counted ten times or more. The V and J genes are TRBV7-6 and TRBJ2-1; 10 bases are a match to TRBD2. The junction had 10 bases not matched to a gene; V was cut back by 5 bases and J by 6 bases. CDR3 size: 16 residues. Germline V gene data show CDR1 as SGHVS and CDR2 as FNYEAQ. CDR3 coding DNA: TGTGCCAGCAGCACCCCCAGCGGGGGGGCCCTCAATGAGCAGTTCTTC. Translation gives CASSTPSGGALNEQFF.

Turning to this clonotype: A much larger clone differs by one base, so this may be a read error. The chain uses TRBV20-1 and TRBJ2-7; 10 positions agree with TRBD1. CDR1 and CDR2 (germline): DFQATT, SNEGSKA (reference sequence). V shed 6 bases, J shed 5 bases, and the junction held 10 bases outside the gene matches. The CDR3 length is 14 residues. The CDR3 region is CSAKQGQGINEQYF. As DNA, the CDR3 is TGCAGTGCAAAACAGGGACAGGGGATCAACGAGCAGTACTTC.

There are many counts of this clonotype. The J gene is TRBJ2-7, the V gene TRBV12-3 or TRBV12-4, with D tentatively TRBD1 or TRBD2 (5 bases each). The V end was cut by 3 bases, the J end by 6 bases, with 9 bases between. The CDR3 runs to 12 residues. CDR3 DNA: TGTGCCAGCAGTTTGGGGACGGTCGAGCAGTACTTC. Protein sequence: CASSLGTVEQYF.

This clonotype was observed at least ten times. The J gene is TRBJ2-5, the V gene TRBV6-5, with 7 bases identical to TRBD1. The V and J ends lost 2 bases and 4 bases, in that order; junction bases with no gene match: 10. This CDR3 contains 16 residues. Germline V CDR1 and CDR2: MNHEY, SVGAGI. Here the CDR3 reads CASSYTGTRGRETQYF. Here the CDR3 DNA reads TGTGCCAGCAGTTACACCGGGACAAGGGGGCGAGAGACCCAGTACTTC.

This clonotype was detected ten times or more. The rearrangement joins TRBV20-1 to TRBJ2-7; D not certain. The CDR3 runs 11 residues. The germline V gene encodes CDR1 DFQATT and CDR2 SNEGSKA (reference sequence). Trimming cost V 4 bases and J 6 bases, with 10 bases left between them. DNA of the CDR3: TGCAGTGCTACTTACTTTGGCGAGCAGTACTTC. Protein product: CSATYFGEQYF.

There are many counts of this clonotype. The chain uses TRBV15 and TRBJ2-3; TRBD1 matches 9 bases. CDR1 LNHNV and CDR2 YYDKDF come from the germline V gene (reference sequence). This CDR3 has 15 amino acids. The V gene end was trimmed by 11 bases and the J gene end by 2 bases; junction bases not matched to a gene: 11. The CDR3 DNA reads TGTGCCGTCGATCGTGGGACAGGGAACACAGATACGCAGTATTTT. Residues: CAVDRGTGNTDTQYF.

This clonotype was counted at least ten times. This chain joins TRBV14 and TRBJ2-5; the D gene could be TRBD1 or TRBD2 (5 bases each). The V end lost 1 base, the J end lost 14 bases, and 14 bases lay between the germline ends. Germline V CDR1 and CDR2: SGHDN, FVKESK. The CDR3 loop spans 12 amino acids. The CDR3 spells CASSQAGRPYYF. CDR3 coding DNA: TGTGCCAGCAGCCAAGCGGGACGCCCTTACTACTTC.

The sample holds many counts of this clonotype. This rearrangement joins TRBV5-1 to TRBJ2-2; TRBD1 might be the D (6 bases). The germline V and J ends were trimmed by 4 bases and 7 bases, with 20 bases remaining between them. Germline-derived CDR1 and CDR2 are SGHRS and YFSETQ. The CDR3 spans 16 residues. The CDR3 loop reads CASSSGQWGVVGELFF. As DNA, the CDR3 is TGCGCCAGCAGCAGCGGACAGTGGGGCGTTGTCGGGGAGCTGTTTTTT.

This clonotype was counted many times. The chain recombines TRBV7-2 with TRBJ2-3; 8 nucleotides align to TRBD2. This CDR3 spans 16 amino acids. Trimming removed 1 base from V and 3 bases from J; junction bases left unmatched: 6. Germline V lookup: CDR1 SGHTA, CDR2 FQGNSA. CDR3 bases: TGTGCCAGCAGCTTAGGGGGACTAGGCCTAACAGATACGCAGTATTTT. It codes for CASSLGGLGLTDTQYF.

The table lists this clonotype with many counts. The CDR3 bases are TGTGCCAGCAGTTACTCGAGGCATACTGAAGCTTTCTTT. This codes for CASSYSRHTEAFF. The rearrangement uses TRBV6-5 and TRBJ1-1; D remains ambiguous. This CDR3 region has 13 residues. CDR1 is MNHEY and CDR2 is SVGAGI in the germline V gene. V was shortened by 0 bases and J by 5 bases, with 7 bases between the two germline ends.

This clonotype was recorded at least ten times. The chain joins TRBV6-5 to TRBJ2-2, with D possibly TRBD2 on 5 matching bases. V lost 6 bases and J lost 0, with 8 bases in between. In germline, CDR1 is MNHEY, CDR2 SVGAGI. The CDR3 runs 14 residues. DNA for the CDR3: TGTGCCAGCAGCGGGATACCGAACACCGGGGAGCTGTTTTTT. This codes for CASSGIPNTGELFF.

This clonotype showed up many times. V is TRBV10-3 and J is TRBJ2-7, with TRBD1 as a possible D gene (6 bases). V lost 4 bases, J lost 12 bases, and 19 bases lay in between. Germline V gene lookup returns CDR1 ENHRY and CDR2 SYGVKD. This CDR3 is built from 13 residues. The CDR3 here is CAISAQGNLGLYF. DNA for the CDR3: TGTGCCATCAGTGCACAGGGAAATCTCGGTCTGTACTTC.

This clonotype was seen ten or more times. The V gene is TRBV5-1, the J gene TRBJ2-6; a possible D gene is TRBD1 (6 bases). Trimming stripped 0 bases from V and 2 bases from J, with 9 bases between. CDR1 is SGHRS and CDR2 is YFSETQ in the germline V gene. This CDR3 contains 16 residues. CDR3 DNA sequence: TGCGCCAGCAGCTTGGGTGGGGGCCCTGGGGCCAACGTCCTGACTTTC. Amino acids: CASSLGGGPGANVLTF.

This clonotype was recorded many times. CDR3: CASSKTHSGGNYNEQFF. The CDR3, as DNA: TGTGCCAGCAGTAAAACTCATAGCGGGGGTAACTACAATGAGCAGTTCTTC. The chain combines TRBV6-2 or TRBV6-3 with TRBJ2-1; 9 bases match TRBD2. The CDR3 extends over 17 amino acids. Germline CDR1 reads MNHEY; CDR2 reads SVGEGT. The V gene end was trimmed by 5 bases and the J gene end by 3 bases; junction bases not matched to a gene: 11.

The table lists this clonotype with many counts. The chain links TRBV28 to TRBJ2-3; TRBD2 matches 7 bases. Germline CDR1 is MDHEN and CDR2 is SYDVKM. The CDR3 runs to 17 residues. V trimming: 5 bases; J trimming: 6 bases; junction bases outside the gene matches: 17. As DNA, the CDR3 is TGTGCCAGCAGTCCAGGACTGGGGACTACCCTTCGGGATACGCAGTATTTT. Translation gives CASSPGLGTTLRDTQYF.

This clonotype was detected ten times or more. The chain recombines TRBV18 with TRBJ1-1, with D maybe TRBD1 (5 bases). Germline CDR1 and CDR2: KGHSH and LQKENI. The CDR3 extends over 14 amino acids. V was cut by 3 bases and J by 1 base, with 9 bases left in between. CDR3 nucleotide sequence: TGTGCCAGCTCACCTGGGGCGGGGAACACTGAAGCTTTCTTT. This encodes CASSPGAGNTEAFF.

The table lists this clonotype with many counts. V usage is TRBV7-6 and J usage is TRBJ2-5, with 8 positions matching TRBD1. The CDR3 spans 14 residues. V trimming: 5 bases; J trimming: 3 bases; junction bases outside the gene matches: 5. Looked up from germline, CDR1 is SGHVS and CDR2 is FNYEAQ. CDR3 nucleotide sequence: TGTGCCAGCAGCCGGACAGGGCCTAAAGAGACCCAGTACTTC. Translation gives CASSRTGPKETQYF.

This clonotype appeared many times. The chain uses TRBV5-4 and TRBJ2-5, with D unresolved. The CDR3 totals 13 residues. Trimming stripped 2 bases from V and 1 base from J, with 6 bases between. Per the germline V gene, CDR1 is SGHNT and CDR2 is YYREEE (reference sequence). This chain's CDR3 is CASSLAFQETQYF. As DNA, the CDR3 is TGTGCCAGCAGCTTAGCCTTCCAAGAGACCCAGTACTTC.

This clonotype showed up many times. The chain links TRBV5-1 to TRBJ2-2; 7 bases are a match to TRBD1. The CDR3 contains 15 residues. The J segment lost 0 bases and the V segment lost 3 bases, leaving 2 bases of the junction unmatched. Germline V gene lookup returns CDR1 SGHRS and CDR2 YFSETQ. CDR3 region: CASSWGQPNTGELFF. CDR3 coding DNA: TGCGCCAGCAGCTGGGGACAGCCGAACACCGGGGAGCTGTTTTTT.

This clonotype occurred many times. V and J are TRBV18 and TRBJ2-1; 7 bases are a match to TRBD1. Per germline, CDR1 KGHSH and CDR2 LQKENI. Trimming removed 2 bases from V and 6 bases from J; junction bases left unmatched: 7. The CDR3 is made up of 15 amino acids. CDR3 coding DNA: TGTGCCAGCTCACCAGAGGGGGCAGGAATCAATGAGCAGTTCTTC. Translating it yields CASSPEGAGINEQFF.